This entry is about one TCR beta chain. This sample stems from a study of T cell changes during pregnancy in multiple sclerosis. CDR1 is MNHEY and CDR2 is SVGAGI in the germline V gene. The CDR3 is 15 amino acids. Trimming took off 2 bases at V and 3 bases at J, with 14 bases between the two ends. Assay used: immunoSEQ multiplex PCR; TCRdb lists only in-frame clones, some missing. In the table there are some 37,000 clones, about nine tenths of which are singletons. The clonotype comes from a female donor with multiple sclerosis, enrolled in a pregnancy study. The J gene is TRBJ2-7, the V gene TRBV6-5; D possibly corresponds to TRBD2 (6 bases). This specimen was CD4+ T cells from peripheral blood mononuclear cells, taken before pregnancy. CDR3 in DNA: TGTGCCAGCAGTTACAGTGGGGGGTTGGGCTACGAGCAGTACTTC. This codes for CASSYSGGLGYEQYF.